A selection of T cell receptor beta chains follows, all from one sample in a study of blood T cell repertoires in COVID-19. Produced via immunoSEQ multiplex PCR; TCRdb's table is partial and in-frame only. The sample includes some 69,000 clones, 80% to 90% of them seen just once. Sequenced sample: peripheral blood. Source of these receptors: a woman between 45 and 65 years old with active COVID-19. CDR3s include the opening cysteine and the closing phenylalanine or tryptophan. D genes are given only for firm matches. Some rows have no size entry. The others give once, few or many, or a class for an expanded clone.

DNA	CDR3	D	V	J	size
TGTGCCAGTAGTCCCGGACTAGCGCCGGGAGATACGCAGTATTTT	CASSPGLAPGDTQYF	TRBD2	TRBV19	TRBJ2-3	.
TGTGCCAGCTCACAGCCCAGAAACACCATATATTTT	CASSQPRNTIYF	.	TRBV18	TRBJ1-3	.
TGTGCCAGCAGTTCCCCGGGACAGAAAAATTCACCCCTCCACTTT	CASSSPGQKNSPLHF	TRBD1	TRBV28	TRBJ1-6	.
TGCAGCGTTCAGGGGAGCACTGAAGCTTTCTTT	CSVQGSTEAFF	.	TRBV29-1	TRBJ1-1	.
TGCGCCAGCAGCTCCCAGACGGACACAGGTCCTTACTTC	CASSSQTDTGPYF	.	TRBV4-1	TRBJ2-7	.
TGCGCCAGCAGCTTGGGGGAGGCTGGAAACACCATATATTTT	CASSLGEAGNTIYF	.	TRBV5-1	TRBJ1-3	.
TGTGCCAGCAGCCAAAATGCGGGACAGGGCTACGAGCAGTACTTC	CASSQNAGQGYEQYF	TRBD1	TRBV3-1/TRBV3-2	TRBJ2-7	.
TGTGCCAGCAGCTTGGAGCGGGGCATGAACACTGAAGCTTTCTTT	CASSLERGMNTEAFF	.	TRBV5-4	TRBJ1-1	.
TGCGCCAGCAGCCAAGAGGGACAGGGGTCTGAAAAACTGTTTTTT	CASSQEGQGSEKLFF	TRBD1	TRBV4-1	TRBJ1-4	.
TGTGCCAGCAGCTTAGCTTCAGGCCAAGAGACCCAGTACTTC	CASSLASGQETQYF	.	TRBV11-3	TRBJ2-5	.
TGTGCCAGCAGCTTAGGCAGGGGCGCTGATACTGAAGCTTTCTTT	CASSLGRGADTEAFF	.	TRBV11-2	TRBJ1-1	.
TGCGCCAGCAGCCCCGCGATGGTGGTCACAGATACGCAGTATTTT	CASSPAMVVTDTQYF	.	TRBV5-1	TRBJ2-3	few
TGTGCCAGCAGATGGTCTAGCACAGAGACCCAGTACTTC	CASRWSSTETQYF	.	TRBV5-5	TRBJ2-5	.
TGTGCCAGCAGTTTAGGGCAGGATAATTCACCCCTCCACTTT	CASSLGQDNSPLHF	.	TRBV27	TRBJ1-6	.
TGTGCCAGCAGCTTAACGGCTAGCGGGAGTAATGAGCAGTTCTTC	CASSLTASGSNEQFF	TRBD2	TRBV7-3	TRBJ2-1	.
TGTGCCAGCAAATCGGTGTCTGGGGCCAACGTCCTGACTTTC	CASKSVSGANVLTF	.	TRBV2	TRBJ2-6	.
TGTGCCAGCAGTCTCGACAGGAGTGGAAACACCATATATTTT	CASSLDRSGNTIYF	.	TRBV6-5	TRBJ1-3	.
TGTGCCAGCAGTGATCAACAGGTCTCTGGGGCCAACGTCCTGACTTTC	CASSDQQVSGANVLTF	.	TRBV6-1	TRBJ2-6	once
TGTGCCAGCAGCTTAGGAAGAGGGGAGGGGAATGAGCAGTTCTTC	CASSLGRGEGNEQFF	TRBD2	TRBV13	TRBJ2-1	.
TGTGCCAGCTCACTCCTCACAGGGGATTACGGCTACACCTTC	CASSLLTGDYGYTF	TRBD1	TRBV18	TRBJ1-2	.
TGTGCCTGGGTAAGCGAAGAGACCCAGTACTTC	CAWVSEETQYF	.	TRBV30	TRBJ2-5	once
TGTGCCATCAGTGGTGGGCAGTCTGCGAACTATGGCTACACCTTC	CAISGGQSANYGYTF	.	TRBV10-3	TRBJ1-2	.
TGTGCCAGCAGTTTCACAGACAGGGGGCGAACTGAAGCTTTCTTT	CASSFTDRGRTEAFF	TRBD1	TRBV27	TRBJ1-1	.
TGTGCCAGCAGGACCCCCGTGGGGACAGGGCCTGAGTCCAACGTCCTGACTTTC	CASRTPVGTGPESNVLTF	TRBD1	TRBV2	TRBJ2-6	.
TGTGCCATCAGGATACTAGCGGGAGTAGATACGCAGTATTTT	CAIRILAGVDTQYF	TRBD2	TRBV10-3	TRBJ2-3	.
TGTGCCAGCAGTTTCTCCGGGACAGGGATCTGGCAGTTCTTC	CASSFSGTGIWQFF	TRBD1	TRBV28	TRBJ2-1	.
TGTGCCAGCAGCGCCCTACCTATGGGCCATGGCTACACCTTC	CASSALPMGHGYTF	.	TRBV9	TRBJ1-2	.
TGTGCCAGCAGCCCTCGGGACAGGCTTCTCGGGTCCGGGGAGCTGTTTTTT	CASSPRDRLLGSGELFF	TRBD1	TRBV3-1/TRBV3-2	TRBJ2-2	.
TGTGCCAGCAGCCCCCTTCGGGACAGGGGGGCAGAGACCCAGTACTTC	CASSPLRDRGAETQYF	TRBD1	TRBV11-2	TRBJ2-5	.
TGTGCCAGTAGTATCCACCTAGCGGGCTACAATGAGCAGTTCTTC	CASSIHLAGYNEQFF	TRBD2	TRBV19	TRBJ2-1	.
TGTGCCAGCAGCCAGCTAAGTCCGGGAGGGGGTGCAGATACGCAGTATTTT	CASSQLSPGGGADTQYF	TRBD2	TRBV3-1/TRBV3-2	TRBJ2-3	.
TGTGCCAGTAGCGAGCGGGACAACACCGGGGAGCTGTTTTTT	CASSERDNTGELFF	TRBD2	TRBV19	TRBJ2-2	once
TGTGCCAGCTCCTCTTTAGCGGGGCGCCGCTACGAGCAGTACTTC	CASSSLAGRRYEQYF	TRBD2	TRBV11-1	TRBJ2-7	.
TGTGCCAGCTCACCCGTCCGCAGTCAGCCCCAGCATTTT	CASSPVRSQPQHF	.	TRBV18	TRBJ1-5	.
TGTGCCATCAGTGCGGGAACGGGGGGTAGCGAGCAGTACTTC	CAISAGTGGSEQYF	TRBD2	TRBV10-3	TRBJ2-7	.
TGCGCCAGCCGCTCAACGGTTTCCGGGGAGCTGTTTTTT	CASRSTVSGELFF	.	TRBV5-1	TRBJ2-2	.
TGCGCCAGCAGCGTACAGGGACAGGCGGCGAACTATGGCTACACCTTC	CASSVQGQAANYGYTF	TRBD1	TRBV5-1	TRBJ1-2	.
TGCGCCAGCAACCGGGGACAGTTAAATTCACCCCTCCACTTT	CASNRGQLNSPLHF	TRBD1	TRBV10-1	TRBJ1-6	few
TGCGCCAGCAACCCCGCCGGGGAGGGGGCCTACAATGAGCAGTTCTTC	CASNPAGEGAYNEQFF	.	TRBV5-1	TRBJ2-1	once
TGTGCCCGGCGAGGTCTTAACTATGGCTACACCTTC	CARRGLNYGYTF	.	TRBV30	TRBJ1-2	.
TGTGCCAGCAGTGGGACTTCCTTCGGGTTCTTC	CASSGTSFGFF	.	TRBV2	TRBJ2-1	.
TGTGCCAGTTCGGGGTTTACTGAAGCTTTCTTT	CASSGFTEAFF	.	TRBV28	TRBJ1-1	.
TGTGCCAGCAGTTTATCCAACAGTGGAGGGACTGAAGCTTTCTTT	CASSLSNSGGTEAFF	.	TRBV27	TRBJ1-1	.
TGTGCCAGCAGCCCAGGACACCTGAAGACCGAAGCTTTCTTT	CASSPGHLKTEAFF	.	TRBV9	TRBJ1-1	.
TGTGCCAGCAGTTCCTCTGGACAGCCCTACCTGGGCTACACCTTC	CASSSSGQPYLGYTF	.	TRBV27	TRBJ1-2	.
TGTGCCAGCACTGGACAGGTGATGAACACTGAAGCTTTCTTT	CASTGQVMNTEAFF	TRBD1	TRBV2	TRBJ1-1	.
TGTGCCAGCCCCTCAGGTACGGGACAGGGGAACTATGGCTACACCTTC	CASPSGTGQGNYGYTF	TRBD1	TRBV6-7	TRBJ1-2	.
TGTGCCAGCAGTTTACGCATCGGACTAGCGGGATCCAATGAGCAGTTCTTC	CASSLRIGLAGSNEQFF	TRBD2	TRBV27	TRBJ2-1	few
TGTGCCAGCTCACCAGAACATCGGGACAGGGGGCGGTCGAACACTGAAGCTTTCTTT	CASSPEHRDRGRSNTEAFF	TRBD1	TRBV18	TRBJ1-1	few
TGTGCCAGCAGCTTAGGGCAGACCTACGAGCAGTACTTC	CASSLGQTYEQYF	.	TRBV12-3/TRBV12-4	TRBJ2-7	.